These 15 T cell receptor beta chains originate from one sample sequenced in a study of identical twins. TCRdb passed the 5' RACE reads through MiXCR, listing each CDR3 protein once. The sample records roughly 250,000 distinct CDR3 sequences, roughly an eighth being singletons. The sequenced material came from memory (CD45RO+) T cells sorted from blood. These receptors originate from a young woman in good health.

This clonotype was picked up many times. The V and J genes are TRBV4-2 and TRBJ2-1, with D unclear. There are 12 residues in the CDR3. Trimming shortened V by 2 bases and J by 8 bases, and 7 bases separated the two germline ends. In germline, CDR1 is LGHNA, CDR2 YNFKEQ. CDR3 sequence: CASSQIADEQFF. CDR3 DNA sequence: TGTGCCAGCAGCCAAATCGCAGATGAGCAGTTCTTC.

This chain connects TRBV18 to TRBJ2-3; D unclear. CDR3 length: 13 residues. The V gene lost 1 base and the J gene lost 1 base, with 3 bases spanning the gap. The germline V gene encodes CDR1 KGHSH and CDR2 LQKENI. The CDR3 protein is CASSPRRTDTQYF. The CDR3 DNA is TGTGCCAGCTCACCACGACGCACAGATACGCAGTATTTT.

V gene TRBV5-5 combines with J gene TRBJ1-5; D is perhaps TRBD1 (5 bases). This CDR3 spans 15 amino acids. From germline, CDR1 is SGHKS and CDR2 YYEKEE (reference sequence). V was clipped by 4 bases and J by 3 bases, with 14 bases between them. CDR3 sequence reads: CASSAQGDLNQPQHF. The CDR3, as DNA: TGTGCCAGCAGCGCCCAGGGCGACCTCAATCAGCCCCAGCATTTT.

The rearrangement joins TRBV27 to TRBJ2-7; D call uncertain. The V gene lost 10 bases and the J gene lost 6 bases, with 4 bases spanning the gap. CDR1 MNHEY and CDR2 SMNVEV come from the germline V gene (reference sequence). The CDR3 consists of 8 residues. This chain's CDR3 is CATREQYF. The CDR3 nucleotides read TGTGCCACACGCGAGCAGTACTTC.

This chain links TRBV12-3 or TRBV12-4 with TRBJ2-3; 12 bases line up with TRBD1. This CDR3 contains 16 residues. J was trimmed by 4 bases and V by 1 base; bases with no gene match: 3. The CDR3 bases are TGTGCCAGCAGTTTAGGGGACAGGGGGCGTTCAGATACGCAGTATTTT. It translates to CASSLGDRGRSDTQYF.

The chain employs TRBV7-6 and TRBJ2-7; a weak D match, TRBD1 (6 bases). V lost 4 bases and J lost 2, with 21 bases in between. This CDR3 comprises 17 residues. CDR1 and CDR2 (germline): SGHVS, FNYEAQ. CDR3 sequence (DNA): TGTGCCAGCAGCTCGCTTCCACCGGACAGTGTAACCTACGAGCAGTACTTC. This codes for CASSSLPPDSVTYEQYF.

In DNA form, the CDR3 reads TGTGCCAGCAGCCTCGCGGGGCGGTGGGGCTTTGGAAATGAGCAGTTCTTC. It codes for CASSLAGRWGFGNEQFF. The V and J genes are TRBV5-6 and TRBJ2-1; tentatively, D is TRBD2 (6 bases). Per the germline V gene, CDR1 is SGHDT and CDR2 is YYEEEE. V was cut by 4 bases and J by 7 bases, with 24 bases left in between. CDR3 length equals 17 residues.

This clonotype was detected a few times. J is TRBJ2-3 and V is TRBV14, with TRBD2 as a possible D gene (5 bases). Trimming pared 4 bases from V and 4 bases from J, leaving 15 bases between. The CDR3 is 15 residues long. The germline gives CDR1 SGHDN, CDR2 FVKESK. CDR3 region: CASSRALGRADTQYF. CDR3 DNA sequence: TGTGCCAGCAGCCGGGCCTTGGGGAGAGCAGATACGCAGTATTTT.

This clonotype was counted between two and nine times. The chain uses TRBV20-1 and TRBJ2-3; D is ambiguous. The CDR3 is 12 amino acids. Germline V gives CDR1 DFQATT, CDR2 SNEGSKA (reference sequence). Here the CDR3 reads CTAQLGTDTQYF. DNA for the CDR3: TGCACAGCGCAGCTAGGGACAGATACGCAGTATTTT.

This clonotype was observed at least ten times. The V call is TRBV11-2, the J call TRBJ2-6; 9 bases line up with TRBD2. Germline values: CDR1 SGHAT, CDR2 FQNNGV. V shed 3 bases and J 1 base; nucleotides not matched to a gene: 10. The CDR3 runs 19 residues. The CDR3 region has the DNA TGTGCCAGCAGCTTCTTGGGACTAGCTTCCACTTCTGGGGCCAACGTCCTGACTTTC. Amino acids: CASSFLGLASTSGANVLTF.

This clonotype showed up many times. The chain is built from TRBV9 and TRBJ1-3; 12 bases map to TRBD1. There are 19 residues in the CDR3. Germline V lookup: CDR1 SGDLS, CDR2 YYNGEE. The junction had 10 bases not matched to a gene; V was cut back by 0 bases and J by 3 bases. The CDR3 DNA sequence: TGTGCCAGCAGCGTAGACGGGACAGGGGGCGAGGATAGTGGAAACACCATATATTTT. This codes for CASSVDGTGGEDSGNTIYF.

The CDR3 spells CATSDSGTSALETQYF. CDR3 bases: TGTGCCACCAGTGATAGCGGGACTAGCGCTCTTGAGACCCAGTACTTC. V is TRBV24-1 and J is TRBJ2-5; 10 bases are shared with TRBD2. Looked up from germline, CDR1 is KGHDR and CDR2 is SFDVKD. Losses at the gene ends were 3 bases for V and 5 bases for J; bases not matched to a gene: 8. This CDR3 has 16 residues.

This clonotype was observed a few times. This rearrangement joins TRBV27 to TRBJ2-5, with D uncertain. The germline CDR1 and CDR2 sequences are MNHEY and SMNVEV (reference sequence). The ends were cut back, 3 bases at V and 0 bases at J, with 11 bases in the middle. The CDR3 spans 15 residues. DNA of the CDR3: TGTGCCAGCAGTTTGGGGTGGGGTTACCAAGAGACCCAGTACTTC. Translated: CASSLGWGYQETQYF.

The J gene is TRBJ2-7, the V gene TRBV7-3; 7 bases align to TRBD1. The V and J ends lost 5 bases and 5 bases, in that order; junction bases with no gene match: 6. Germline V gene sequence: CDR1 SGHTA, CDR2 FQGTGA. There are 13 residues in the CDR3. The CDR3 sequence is CASSTTGVDEQYF. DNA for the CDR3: TGTGCCAGCAGCACTACAGGGGTAGACGAGCAGTACTTC.

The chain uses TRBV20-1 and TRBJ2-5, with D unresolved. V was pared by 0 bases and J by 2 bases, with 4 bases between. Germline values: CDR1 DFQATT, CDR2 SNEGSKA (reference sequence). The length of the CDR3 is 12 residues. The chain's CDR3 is CSARDQQETQYF. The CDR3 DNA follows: TGCAGTGCTAGAGATCAGCAAGAGACCCAGTACTTC.